The 22 T cell receptor beta chains listed next were all sequenced from one sample in a study of radiotherapy plus CTLA-4 blockade in lung cancer. Libraries were prepared by immunoSEQ multiplex PCR; TCRdb keeps only in-frame clonotypes and omits some of them. The table records roughly 88,000 clones, 83% of them present only once. Sequencing was performed on peripheral blood, taken from a patient treated with radiotherapy plus ipilimumab. The receptor source for this set is a human donor with non-small cell lung cancer who had stable disease on radiotherapy plus ipilimumab.

V and J are TRBV5-1 and TRBJ2-3; TRBD2 aligns across 10 bases. Looked up from germline, CDR1 is SGHRS and CDR2 is YFSETQ. The ends lost 4 bases at V and 5 bases at J; junction bases unmatched: 7. The CDR3 length is 15 residues. The DNA of the CDR3 is TGCGCCAGCAGCGTAGCGGGGGGCCAGGTAGATACGCAGTATTTT. This translates into CASSVAGGQVDTQYF.

CDR3 DNA: TGTGCCAGCAGGGAGGTTCTAGCGGGCGGGGCTGGGGCCAACGTCCTGACTTTC. Translating it yields CASREVLAGGAGANVLTF. The rearrangement links TRBV7-3 to TRBJ2-6, with 8 bases that match TRBD2. This CDR3 spans 18 amino acids. CDR1 and CDR2 from the germline V gene are SGHTA and FQGTGA. Losses at the gene ends were 6 bases for V and 2 bases for J; bases not matched to a gene: 12.

The chain carries TRBV9 and TRBJ2-1; D is ambiguous. V lost 0 bases and J lost 7, with 8 bases in between. In germline, CDR1 is SGDLS, CDR2 YYNGEE. This CDR3 has 13 residues. In DNA form, the CDR3 reads TGTGCCAGCAGCGTAGATCTGAGGAATGAGCAGTTCTTC. Translation: CASSVDLRNEQFF.

This chain joins TRBV7-9 and TRBJ2-1; no clear D gene. Germline V CDR1 and CDR2: SEHNR, FQNEAQ (reference sequence). This CDR3 region has 11 residues. V was clipped by 5 bases and J by 8 bases, with 7 bases between them. This CDR3 reads CASSPSHEQFF. The CDR3 coding sequence is TGTGCCAGCAGCCCAAGCCATGAGCAGTTCTTC.

This CDR3 is CASKRQPNTGELFF. CDR3 coding DNA: TGTGCCAGCAAAAGACAGCCGAACACCGGGGAGCTGTTTTTT. The chain has TRBV6-1 and TRBJ2-2; TRBD1 might be the D (5 bases). Trimming shortened V by 7 bases and J by 0 bases, and 9 bases separated the two germline ends. Germline V gene data show CDR1 as MNHNS and CDR2 as SASEGT. CDR3 length: 14 residues.

The chain has TRBV16 and TRBJ2-7; D remains ambiguous. V was trimmed by 4 bases and J by 3 bases, leaving 10 bases between them. CDR1 is KGHSY and CDR2 is FQNENV in the germline V gene. CDR3 size: 13 residues. CDR3: CASSLGSGYEQYF. The CDR3 DNA sequence: TGTGCCAGCAGCCTCGGGTCGGGCTACGAGCAGTACTTC.

The chain has TRBV19 and TRBJ2-3; D may be TRBD1 (6 bases). Trimming took off 1 base at V and 1 base at J, with 9 bases between the two ends. This CDR3 has 15 residues. CDR1 is LNHDA and CDR2 is SQIVND in the germline V gene (reference sequence). This chain's CDR3 is CASSIGDIGTDTQYF. CDR3 coding DNA: TGTGCCAGTAGTATAGGGGACATAGGCACAGATACGCAGTATTTT.

The chain uses TRBV29-1 and TRBJ2-1; D is perhaps TRBD2 (5 bases). The CDR3 length is 14 residues. Per the germline V gene, CDR1 is SQVTM and CDR2 is ANQGSEA. With 3 bases removed from V and 6 bases from J, the gap between germline ends came to 15 bases. The CDR3 spells CSVEVTGLINEQFF. CDR3 sequence (DNA): TGCAGCGTTGAGGTAACGGGGTTGATCAATGAGCAGTTCTTC.

This CDR3 reads CASSFRGQGWETQYF. Here the CDR3 DNA reads TGTGCCAGCAGCTTTAGGGGACAGGGATGGGAGACCCAGTACTTC. The rearrangement links TRBV7-2 to TRBJ2-5; 9 bases fit TRBD1. V shed 3 bases and J 5 bases; nucleotides not matched to a gene: 7. Germline assignment: CDR1 SGHTA and CDR2 FQGNSA. This CDR3 has 15 residues.

In its sample, this clone was seen once. The V gene is TRBV5-1, the J gene TRBJ1-1, with D possibly matching TRBD1 (5 bases). Trimming removed 4 bases at V and 4 bases at J, with 14 bases between. The CDR3 is made up of 14 amino acids. Germline-derived CDR1 and CDR2 are SGHRS and YFSETQ. CDR3 loop: CASSVDTRGTEAFF. The CDR3 nucleotides read TGCGCCAGCAGCGTGGACACAAGGGGCACTGAAGCTTTCTTT.

This clone was counted only a few times. The J gene is TRBJ2-3, the V gene TRBV19, with D unresolved. In germline, CDR1 is LNHDA, CDR2 SQIVND (reference sequence). V lost 4 bases to trimming and J lost 2 bases, with 13 bases between them. CDR3 size: 15 residues. The CDR3 region has the DNA TGTGCCAGTAGTAAAATTGCAGGCTTCACAGATACGCAGTATTTT. Encoded protein: CASSKIAGFTDTQYF.

The gene calls are TRBV11-3 and TRBJ2-1, with 13 bases identical to TRBD2. Looked up from germline, CDR1 is SGHNT and CDR2 is YENEEA. Trimming took 3 bases from V and 10 from J; bases not matched to a gene: 6. The CDR3 extends over 15 amino acids. DNA for the CDR3: TGTGCCAGCAGCTTCCGACTAGCGGGGGGCGGAGAGCAGTTCTTC. Translation: CASSFRLAGGGEQFF.

This sequence joins TRBV27 and TRBJ2-7; D is possibly TRBD1 or TRBD2 (6 bases each). This CDR3 is built from 16 residues. Trimming shortened V by 6 bases and J by 2 bases, and 20 bases separated the two germline ends. Germline V gene lookup returns CDR1 MNHEY and CDR2 SMNVEV (reference sequence). In DNA, the CDR3 is TGTGCCAGCAGCTTTCGGGAGACAGGTTATACCTACGAGCAGTACTTC. The encoded protein is CASSFRETGYTYEQYF.

V is TRBV19 and J is TRBJ1-5; D remains ambiguous. Trimming shortened V by 4 bases and J by 0 bases, and 10 bases separated the two germline ends. The CDR3 sequence is 15 residues long. The germline gives CDR1 LNHDA, CDR2 SQIVND (reference sequence). This CDR3 is CASSTSSYSNQPQHF. In DNA form, the CDR3 reads TGTGCCAGTAGTACCTCCTCGTATAGCAATCAGCCCCAGCATTTT.

The chain links TRBV30 to TRBJ2-3; 9 bases are shared with TRBD2. The CDR3 has 14 amino acids. Trimming cost V 1 base and J 6 bases; bases outside gene matches: 5. Germline CDR1 is GTSNPN and CDR2 is SVGIG (reference sequence). CDR3: CAWSGSGGLDTQYF. DNA for the CDR3: TGTGCCTGGAGTGGGAGCGGGGGGTTGGATACGCAGTATTTT.

The rearrangement uses TRBV27 and TRBJ1-3; D is unclear. Trimming shortened V by 3 bases and J by 0 bases, and 9 bases separated the two germline ends. The germline CDR1 and CDR2 sequences are MNHEY and SMNVEV (reference sequence). There are 15 residues in the CDR3. The CDR3 reads CASSFGGSSGNTIYF. The CDR3 DNA follows: TGTGCCAGCAGTTTCGGCGGGAGCTCTGGAAACACCATATATTTT.

This chain connects TRBV6-5 to TRBJ2-1, with D unresolved. Trimming stripped 6 bases from V and 1 base from J, with 13 bases between. The CDR3 length is 15 residues. Germline values: CDR1 MNHEY, CDR2 SVGAGI. Written as DNA, the CDR3 is TGTGCCAGCAGCTTGCATGCCTCGTCCTACAATGAGCAGTTCTTC. This sequence encodes CASSLHASSYNEQFF.

This sequence joins TRBV6-5 and TRBJ1-1, with TRBD1 identical over 9 bases. The germline CDR1 and CDR2 sequences are MNHEY and SVGAGI. V lost 8 bases, J lost 3 bases, and 7 bases stayed unmatched. This CDR3 has 14 residues. In nucleotides, the CDR3 is TGTGCCAGCGGAAACAGGGGGCAGGACACTGAAGCTTTCTTT. This gives the protein CASGNRGQDTEAFF.

This chain joins TRBV2 and TRBJ2-5, with TRBD2 identical over 9 bases. Unmatched junction bases numbered 5, after V lost 6 bases and J lost 0 bases. There are 15 residues in the CDR3. Germline V gene lookup returns CDR1 SNHLY and CDR2 FYNNEI. CDR3 bases: TGTGCCAGCAGAGAGCGGGGGGCCTACCAAGAGACCCAGTACTTC. Translated, it gives CASRERGAYQETQYF.

The V and J genes are TRBV7-9 and TRBJ1-4, with TRBD1 matching over 8 bases. This CDR3 is 14 amino acids long. Germline V gene lookup returns CDR1 SEHNR and CDR2 FQNEAQ (reference sequence). V dropped 3 bases and J dropped 7; count of bases not matched to a gene: 4. The DNA of the CDR3 is TGTGCCAGCAGCTTGGCAGGGGGCAGTGAAAAACTGTTTTTT. Residues: CASSLAGGSEKLFF.

This chain connects TRBV5-1 to TRBJ2-1; 8 nucleotides match TRBD2. V shed 2 bases and J 5 bases; nucleotides not matched to a gene: 3. This CDR3 comprises 14 residues. Germline assignment: CDR1 SGHRS and CDR2 YFSETQ. The CDR3 nucleotides are TGCGCCAGCAGCTTTGGCGGGAGGAACAATGAGCAGTTCTTC. This encodes CASSFGGRNNEQFF.

The chain has TRBV9 and TRBJ1-4; D gene unclear. The CDR3 loop spans 16 amino acids. Germline lookup yields CDR1 SGDLS and CDR2 YYNGEE. V shed 0 bases and J shed 7 bases, with 16 bases lying between them. In nucleotides, the CDR3 is TGTGCCAGCAGCGTAGGGGGAGGGAATTTTGTTGAAAAACTGTTTTTT. It yields the protein CASSVGGGNFVEKLFF.